The rows below give T cell receptor beta chains drawn from one sample of a study of shared clonotypes between healthy human individuals. The table came from immunoSEQ multiplex PCR; TCRdb's copy has only in-frame clones and leaves some out. This sample has approximately 700,000 clones; around 78% occur once, and the top ten carry 1.5% to 2%. Sequencing used memory CD4+ T cells sorted from blood. The receptors stem from a woman in her twenties or thirties in good health. Both conserved end residues are part of each CDR3. D genes are given only for firm matches. Only part of the rows carry a size: once, few, many, or a class if the clone is expanded.

V gene: TRBV5-1; clone size: -; D gene: TRBD1; J gene: TRBJ1-4; CDR3 DNA: TGCGCCAGCAGCATAACCGGGACAGGGTATGAAAAACTGTTTTTT; CDR3 protein: CASSITGTGYEKLFF
V gene: TRBV19; clone size: -; D gene: -; J gene: TRBJ2-6; CDR3 DNA: TGTGCCAGTCAAAGAGGGGGCTCTGGGGCCAACGTCCTGACTTTC; CDR3 protein: CASQRGGSGANVLTF
V gene: TRBV29-1; clone size: -; D gene: TRBD1; J gene: TRBJ1-1; CDR3 DNA: TGCAGCGTTGAGCCAGGGGGCAACACTGAAGCTTTCTTT; CDR3 protein: CSVEPGGNTEAFF
V gene: TRBV28; clone size: few; D gene: -; J gene: TRBJ1-4; CDR3 DNA: TGTGCCAGCAGCTTCTTGAGGGAAAAACTGTTTTTT; CDR3 protein: CASSFLREKLFF
V gene: TRBV19; clone size: -; D gene: -; J gene: TRBJ2-7; CDR3 DNA: TGTGCCAGTAGTTTACACAGGGAGACGAGCTACGAGCAGTACTTC; CDR3 protein: CASSLHRETSYEQYF
V gene: TRBV7-9; clone size: -; D gene: -; J gene: TRBJ2-1; CDR3 DNA: TGTGCCAGCAGCCGTCGACGGGAGCCTTCCTACAATGAGCAGTTCTTC; CDR3 protein: CASSRRREPSYNEQFF
V gene: TRBV30; clone size: -; D gene: -; J gene: TRBJ2-5; CDR3 DNA: TGTGCCTGGAGTGTGTCGGGGGGCGAGACCCAGTACTTC; CDR3 protein: CAWSVSGGETQYF
V gene: TRBV15; clone size: -; D gene: TRBD2; J gene: TRBJ2-7; CDR3 DNA: TGTGCCACCAGCAGTAGCGGGAACTACGAGCAGTACTTC; CDR3 protein: CATSSSGNYEQYF
V gene: TRBV7-9; clone size: -; D gene: -; J gene: TRBJ2-7; CDR3 DNA: TGTGCCAGCAGCCGCACCCAGGAGCAGTACTTC; CDR3 protein: CASSRTQEQYF
V gene: TRBV11-2; clone size: -; D gene: -; J gene: TRBJ1-2; CDR3 DNA: TGTGCCAGCAGCTCCGGGACACAGTATGGCTACACCTTC; CDR3 protein: CASSSGTQYGYTF
V gene: TRBV6-1; clone size: many; D gene: -; J gene: TRBJ1-3; CDR3 DNA: TGTGCCAGCACCAGAGAGGGAGGGTCTGGAAACACCATATATTTT; CDR3 protein: CASTREGGSGNTIYF
V gene: TRBV5-1; clone size: -; D gene: -; J gene: TRBJ2-3; CDR3 DNA: TGCGCCAGCAGCTTATCTTCGGGAGCCCGGGATACGCAGTATTTT; CDR3 protein: CASSLSSGARDTQYF
V gene: TRBV5-1; clone size: -; D gene: TRBD2; J gene: TRBJ2-7; CDR3 DNA: TGCGCCAGCAGCGAACTAGCGGGAGCCTACGAGCAGTACTTC; CDR3 protein: CASSELAGAYEQYF
V gene: TRBV28; clone size: -; D gene: -; J gene: TRBJ1-3; CDR3 DNA: TGTGCCAGCAGTTTATATGTCGGGGTAATTGGAAACACCATATATTTT; CDR3 protein: CASSLYVGVIGNTIYF
V gene: TRBV5-1; clone size: -; D gene: -; J gene: TRBJ2-2; CDR3 DNA: TGCGCCAGCAGCGGGCGGGAACTACACCGGGGGGAGCTGTTTTTT; CDR3 protein: CASSGRELHRGELFF
V gene: TRBV5-1; clone size: few; D gene: -; J gene: TRBJ2-3; CDR3 DNA: TGCGCCAGCAGCTTGGGGCAGGAACCTAGCACAGATACGCAGTATTTT; CDR3 protein: CASSLGQEPSTDTQYF
V gene: TRBV19; clone size: -; D gene: -; J gene: TRBJ1-5; CDR3 DNA: TGTGCCAGTAGTATTCCGGATCAGCCCCAGCATTTT; CDR3 protein: CASSIPDQPQHF
V gene: TRBV7-9; clone size: -; D gene: -; J gene: TRBJ2-2; CDR3 DNA: TGTGCCAGCAGCTTAACCGGCGGGCTAAGGATCGGGGAGCTGTTTTTT; CDR3 protein: CASSLTGGLRIGELFF
V gene: TRBV7-8; clone size: -; D gene: -; J gene: TRBJ2-2; CDR3 DNA: TGTGCCAGCAGCAGCGTCCCCGGGGAGCTGTTTTTT; CDR3 protein: CASSSVPGELFF
V gene: TRBV25-1; clone size: -; D gene: -; J gene: TRBJ2-7; CDR3 DNA: TGTGCCAGCAGTGAAGGGTGGGGTCGAGCCTCCTACGAGCAGTACTTC; CDR3 protein: CASSEGWGRASYEQYF
V gene: TRBV7-2; clone size: once; D gene: -; J gene: TRBJ1-1; CDR3 DNA: TGTGCCAGCAGCTTCAGAAGGGCTGAAGCTTTCTTT; CDR3 protein: CASSFRRAEAFF
V gene: TRBV5-1; clone size: once; D gene: TRBD2; J gene: TRBJ2-1; CDR3 DNA: TGCGCCAGCAGCTTGGATCTAGCGGGAGTAGGGTACAATGAGCAGTTCTTC; CDR3 protein: CASSLDLAGVGYNEQFF
V gene: TRBV6-5; clone size: -; D gene: -; J gene: TRBJ2-6; CDR3 DNA: TGTGCCAGCAGCCCATTCGCAGGGGCCAACGTCCTGACTTTC; CDR3 protein: CASSPFAGANVLTF
V gene: TRBV7-9; clone size: -; D gene: -; J gene: TRBJ1-4; CDR3 DNA: TGTGCCAGCAGCTTAACATTAAGTGGAAATGAAAAACTGTTTTTT; CDR3 protein: CASSLTLSGNEKLFF
V gene: TRBV19; clone size: few; D gene: TRBD1; J gene: TRBJ2-2; CDR3 DNA: TGTGCCAGTAGTATACGATCGGGACAGGGTACTATGAGGGAGCTGTTTTTT; CDR3 protein: CASSIRSGQGTMRELFF
V gene: TRBV28; clone size: -; D gene: TRBD2; J gene: TRBJ2-3; CDR3 DNA: TGTGCCAGCAGTTTACAAGCGGGATGGGATACGCAGTATTTT; CDR3 protein: CASSLQAGWDTQYF
V gene: TRBV4-2; clone size: few; D gene: -; J gene: TRBJ1-2; CDR3 DNA: TGTGCCAGCAGTGAAACCATGGCAGGGAACTATGGCTACACCTTC; CDR3 protein: CASSETMAGNYGYTF
V gene: TRBV28; clone size: -; D gene: -; J gene: TRBJ1-5; CDR3 DNA: TGTGCCAGCAGTGTCACCCATGTGGGCCAGCCCCAGCATTTT; CDR3 protein: CASSVTHVGQPQHF
V gene: TRBV6-5; clone size: few; D gene: -; J gene: TRBJ2-7; CDR3 DNA: TGTGCCAGCAGTTACTCGACCGCGTCGGGGCGGTACGAGCAGTACTTC; CDR3 protein: CASSYSTASGRYEQYF
V gene: TRBV9; clone size: -; D gene: TRBD1; J gene: TRBJ2-7; CDR3 DNA: TGTGCCAGCAGCCGAGGCCGGGAGGGGACAGGGGATCGGGAGCAGTACTTC; CDR3 protein: CASSRGREGTGDREQYF
V gene: TRBV5-1; clone size: -; D gene: -; J gene: TRBJ2-1; CDR3 DNA: TGCGCCAGCAGCTTGGGGACAGCGGGTGAGCAGTTCTTC; CDR3 protein: CASSLGTAGEQFF
V gene: TRBV11-2; clone size: -; D gene: -; J gene: TRBJ2-2; CDR3 DNA: TGTGCCAGCAGCGCCAATGGCGACATCTTGGGCGGGGAGCTGTTTTTT; CDR3 protein: CASSANGDILGGELFF
V gene: TRBV5-6; clone size: -; D gene: -; J gene: TRBJ1-1; CDR3 DNA: TGTGCCAGCAGATGGGCCATAACGAACACTGAAGCTTTCTTT; CDR3 protein: CASRWAITNTEAFF
V gene: TRBV30; clone size: -; D gene: TRBD1; J gene: TRBJ1-4; CDR3 DNA: TGTGCCTGGAGTGGTGGGTCGGGACAGGGAAAACTGTTTTTT; CDR3 protein: CAWSGGSGQGKLFF
V gene: TRBV13; clone size: -; D gene: -; J gene: TRBJ2-7; CDR3 DNA: TGTGCCAGCAGCTTAGGCCAAAGACCCGGACCGCAGTACTTC; CDR3 protein: CASSLGQRPGPQYF
V gene: TRBV29-1; clone size: -; D gene: -; J gene: TRBJ2-7; CDR3 DNA: TGCAGCGTGGGGACGGACGCCTACGAGCAGTACTTC; CDR3 protein: CSVGTDAYEQYF
V gene: TRBV6-1; clone size: -; D gene: TRBD2; J gene: TRBJ2-1; CDR3 DNA: TGTGCCAGCAGTCTAGCGGGAACTGGCTACAATGAGCAGTTCTTC; CDR3 protein: CASSLAGTGYNEQFF
V gene: TRBV28; clone size: -; D gene: -; J gene: TRBJ2-7; CDR3 DNA: TGTGCCAGCACCTATAGCGGCTACGAGCAGTACTTC; CDR3 protein: CASTYSGYEQYF
V gene: TRBV5-1; clone size: -; D gene: TRBD2; J gene: TRBJ2-1; CDR3 DNA: TGCGCCAGCAGCTTAGGGACTAGCGGAGGGGAGCAGTTCTTC; CDR3 protein: CASSLGTSGGEQFF